The 15 T cell receptor beta chains presented below share a single source sample, sequenced in a study of blood T cell repertoires in COVID-19. Sequencing used immunoSEQ multiplex PCR; TCRdb keeps in-frame clones, though not all of them. The data hold under 200,000 clones, with around 80% observed a single time. Sequences were obtained from peripheral blood. These receptors originate from a man younger than 40 with active or convalescent COVID-19.

The chain has TRBV10-3 and TRBJ1-1; D may be TRBD1 (5 bases). CDR3 size: 13 residues. V shed 8 bases and J shed 0 bases, with 10 bases lying between them. Germline lookup yields CDR1 ENHRY and CDR2 SYGVKD. CDR3 DNA sequence: TGTGCCATCTTTGACAGAATGAACACTGAAGCTTTCTTT. Translated, it gives CAIFDRMNTEAFF.

The J gene is TRBJ1-2, the V gene TRBV6-1; TRBD1 agrees at 7 bases. Trimming took 2 bases from V and 5 from J; bases not matched to a gene: 5. The CDR3 extends over 14 amino acids. Germline V CDR1 and CDR2: MNHNS, SASEGT. This chain's CDR3 is CASSERDSFYGYTF. CDR3 coding DNA: TGTGCCAGCAGTGAAAGGGACAGCTTTTATGGCTACACCTTC.

The sample holds one count of this clone. The chain carries TRBV9 and TRBJ2-5; 8 bases agree with TRBD2. The CDR3 totals 16 residues. Germline V gene sequence: CDR1 SGDLS, CDR2 YYNGEE. Trimming removed 2 bases from V and 4 bases from J; junction bases left unmatched: 10. The CDR3, as DNA: TGTGCCAGCAGCGTTGAGACGGGGGGGCCGATAGAGACCCAGTACTTC. Protein sequence: CASSVETGGPIETQYF. Combining the CDR3 with reference TRBV9 and TRBJ2-5 gives the whole variable domain DSGVTQTPKHLITATGQRVTLRCSPRSGDLSVYWYQQSLDQGLQFLIQYYNGEERAKGNILERFSAQQFPDLHSELNLSSLELGDSALYFCASSVETGGPIETQYFGPGTRLLVL.

The chain couples TRBV28 to TRBJ2-2; 8 bases fit TRBD2. Germline V gives CDR1 MDHEN, CDR2 SYDVKM. The CDR3 sequence is 16 residues long. Trimming took 4 bases from V and 4 from J; bases not matched to a gene: 8. The CDR3 here is CASSSRTSSVTGELFF. The DNA of the CDR3 is TGTGCCAGCAGTTCCCGGACTAGCTCGGTCACCGGGGAGCTGTTTTTT.

The chain uses TRBV6-1 and TRBJ1-5, with TRBD1 matching 9 bases. After removal of 3 bases from V and 3 bases from J, the junction contained 6 bases not matched to a gene. Germline V gene data show CDR1 as MNHNS and CDR2 as SASEGT. The CDR3 contains 16 residues. CDR3 sequence: CASSDVGQGLNQPQHF. The CDR3 bases are TGTGCCAGCAGTGATGTCGGACAGGGGCTCAATCAGCCCCAGCATTTT.

The chain couples TRBV27 to TRBJ1-1; perhaps TRBD1 as D (5 bases). Germline V CDR1 and CDR2: MNHEY, SMNVEV (reference sequence). This CDR3 contains 15 residues. The V gene lost 1 base and the J gene lost 2 bases, with 11 bases spanning the gap. The chain's CDR3 is CASSLWPDTNTEAFF. In DNA form, the CDR3 reads TGTGCCAGCAGTTTATGGCCGGACACTAACACTGAAGCTTTCTTT.

The chain uses TRBV9 and TRBJ1-6; TRBD1 matches 7 bases. Germline loops: CDR1 SGDLS, CDR2 YYNGEE. After removal of 4 bases from V and 7 bases from J, the junction contained 8 bases not matched to a gene. There are 15 residues in the CDR3. The CDR3 coding sequence is TGTGCCAGCAGCAGATCGACAGGGACCAATTCACCCCTCCACTTT. Translated, it gives CASSRSTGTNSPLHF.

The genes are TRBV19 and TRBJ2-7; maybe TRBD1 (6 bases). Germline loops: CDR1 LNHDA, CDR2 SQIVND (reference sequence). V lost 8 bases and J lost 1, with 12 bases in between. This CDR3 comprises 13 residues. CDR3 in amino acids: CASSGTPSYEQYF. The CDR3 DNA follows: TGTGCCAGTTCCGGGACACCTTCCTACGAGCAGTACTTC.

The gene calls are TRBV19 and TRBJ1-5; no reliable D call. Trimming took off 3 bases at V and 3 bases at J, with 12 bases between the two ends. Germline CDR1 is LNHDA and CDR2 is SQIVND (reference sequence). There are 15 residues in the CDR3. Here the CDR3 reads CASSISEQFNQPQHF. The DNA of the CDR3 is TGTGCCAGTAGTATTTCGGAACAGTTCAATCAGCCCCAGCATTTT.

This clone was seen just once. The V and J genes are TRBV7-9 and TRBJ2-6, with 7 positions matching TRBD1. Germline values: CDR1 SEHNR, CDR2 FQNEAQ (reference sequence). With 6 bases clipped from V and 0 bases from J, the junction kept 11 bases outside the gene matches. The CDR3 contains 18 residues. The CDR3 protein is CASRNSGTASSGANVLTF. The CDR3 bases are TGTGCCAGCAGGAACTCCGGGACAGCGAGCTCTGGGGCCAACGTCCTGACTTTC.

This clone was counted between two and nine times. The V and J genes are TRBV2 and TRBJ1-5, with TRBD1 matching over 8 bases. J gave up 8 bases and V 8 bases, and 8 bases lay outside the gene matches. CDR3 length equals 13 residues. Germline CDR1 is SNHLY and CDR2 is FYNNEI. The CDR3 loop is CASGGAGGKPQHF. CDR3 nucleotide sequence: TGTGCCAGCGGAGGGGCAGGGGGCAAGCCCCAGCATTTT.

In this sample, this clone turned up a few times. This rearrangement joins TRBV5-1 to TRBJ2-1; 8 bases line up with TRBD2. From germline, CDR1 is SGHRS and CDR2 YFSETQ. The CDR3 totals 16 residues. The junction had 11 bases not matched to a gene; V was cut back by 3 bases and J by 6 bases. The CDR3 DNA is TGCGCCAGCAGCTCCAGCGGGGGCCCCTCTGTCAATGAGCAGTTCTTC. It encodes CASSSSGGPSVNEQFF.

The chain combines TRBV4-1 with TRBJ2-7; 10 bases agree with TRBD1. Germline CDR1 is MGHRA and CDR2 is YSYEKL. This CDR3 is 14 amino acids long. With 5 bases clipped from V and 3 bases from J, the junction kept 4 bases outside the gene matches. This chain's CDR3 is CASSTGQGGYEQYF. The CDR3 coding sequence is TGCGCCAGCAGCACAGGACAGGGGGGCTACGAGCAGTACTTC.

The chain recombines TRBV2 with TRBJ1-1; TRBD1 matches at 7 bases. The trim removed 11 bases at V and 4 bases at J, leaving 7 bases unmatched. The germline CDR1 and CDR2 sequences are SNHLY and FYNNEI. The length of the CDR3 is 12 residues. The CDR3 region has the DNA TGTGCCGGGGGACAGCGGCCCACTGAAGCTTTCTTT. Protein: CAGGQRPTEAFF. Looking up the rest from reference TRBV2 and TRBJ1-1 gives the full variable domain: EPEVTQTPSHQVTQMGQEVILRCVPISNHLYFYWYRQILGQKVEFLVSFYNNEISEKSEIFDDQFSVERPDGSNFTLKIRSTKLEDSAMYFCAGGQRPTEAFFGQGTRLTVV.

The chain is built from TRBV10-3 and TRBJ2-1, with 11 bases identical to TRBD1. Germline CDR1 and CDR2: ENHRY and SYGVKD. V shed 8 bases, J shed 7 bases, and the junction held 10 bases outside the gene matches. This CDR3 spans 15 amino acids. The CDR3 DNA reads as TGTGCCATCGGGGAAGGACAGGGGGCTAGGAATGAGCAGTTCTTC. Translated: CAIGEGQGARNEQFF.